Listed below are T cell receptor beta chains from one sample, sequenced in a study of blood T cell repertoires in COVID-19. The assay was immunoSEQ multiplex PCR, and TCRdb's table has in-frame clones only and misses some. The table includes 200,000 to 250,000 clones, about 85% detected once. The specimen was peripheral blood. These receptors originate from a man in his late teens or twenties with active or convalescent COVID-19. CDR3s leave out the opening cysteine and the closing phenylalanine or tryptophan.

CDR3 protein: ASSLWAGGLDGYT; V gene: TRBV7-9; J gene: TRBJ1-2
CDR3 protein: AWRNGGTGELF; V gene: TRBV30; J gene: TRBJ2-2
CDR3 protein: ASSLFRGPNEKLF; V gene: TRBV5-1; J gene: TRBJ1-4
CDR3 protein: ASSYAGTVKAF; V gene: TRBV6-5; J gene: TRBJ1-1
CDR3 protein: ASSIGQGNYGYT; V gene: TRBV19; J gene: TRBJ1-2
CDR3 protein: ASSQDSRPGNGYT; V gene: TRBV3-1/TRBV3-2; J gene: TRBJ1-2
CDR3 protein: ASSLTGGIYEQY; V gene: TRBV28; J gene: TRBJ2-7
CDR3 protein: ASTPQLGQSNYGYT; V gene: TRBV28; J gene: TRBJ1-2
CDR3 protein: ASSHEAGGSNEQF; V gene: TRBV3-1/TRBV3-2; J gene: TRBJ2-1
CDR3 protein: ASSNGTEPWGNIQY; V gene: TRBV21-1; J gene: TRBJ2-4
CDR3 protein: ASSSQGQGAGTGNQPQH; V gene: TRBV7-2; J gene: TRBJ1-5